This T cell receptor (beta chain) was sequenced for a study of shared clonotypes between healthy human individuals. Naivety among CD8 cells was defined by CD45RO negativity and positive CCR7 selection, thereby excluding terminally differentiated effector memory CD45RA+ cells. A word on this clone: Its antigen remains unidentified.

Deep-level running was used for the assay. TCRdb keeps only in-frame clones here, not all; method: immunoSEQ multiplex PCR. The table has about 600,000 clones, roughly 98% seen once. Study results and limitations: A few donors had about 5.1% of their naive CD4 clonotypes in common. Larger estimated richness was generally recorded for naive subsets relative to memory subsets. Unshared clonotypes carried lower generation probabilities than those common to all four donors.

Germline V gives CDR1 SGHAT, CDR2 FQNNGV. The CDR3 is made up of 14 amino acids. The junction had 7 bases not matched to a gene; V was cut back by 6 bases and J by 5 bases. The source material was naive CD8+ T cells sorted from blood. The clonotype originates from a man aged 25 to 45 in good health. The J gene is TRBJ2-5, the V gene TRBV11-2, with TRBD2 matching 9 bases. This chain's CDR3 is CASRGLADVETQYF. CDR3 nucleotides: TGTGCCAGCAGGGGACTAGCAGACGTGGAGACCCAGTACTTC.